A selection of T cell receptor beta chains follows, all from one sample in a study of cytomegalovirus exposure and HLA in healthy donors. Sequenced by immunoSEQ multiplex PCR; TCRdb stores in-frame clones only, minus some. The sample holds around 91,000 clones; about 81% are singletons and the top ten take 2.1%. Sequencing was done on a sample of PBMCs. The receptors come from a man between 18 and 29 years old in good health and CMV-seronegative. Each CDR3 is given with its conserved first and last residue. A D gene is named only where the DNA matches it firmly. Clone size is not always given. Where it is, it says once, few, many or a class for expanded clones.

few	TRBD1	TRBJ1-1	TRBV29-1	TGCAGCGTTGAGATGGCAGGGGGCGGCACTGAAGCTTTCTTT	CSVEMAGGGTEAFF
few	-	TRBJ2-2	TRBV10-2	TGCGCCAGCGGGGGGACAGAGAACACCGGGGAGCTGTTTTTT	CASGGTENTGELFF
-	TRBD1	TRBJ1-2	TRBV7-9	TGTGCCAGCAGCTTAGGGACAGGGATCTATGGCTACACCTTC	CASSLGTGIYGYTF
-	TRBD1	TRBJ2-5	TRBV9	TGTGCCAGCAGCACGACGGGACAGAGACAAGAGACCCAGTACTTC	CASSTTGQRQETQYF
-	TRBD1	TRBJ2-7	TRBV12-5	TGTGCTAGTGGTTTGGGGACAGGAGACGAGCAGTACTTC	CASGLGTGDEQYF
-	TRBD2	TRBJ2-3	TRBV7-2	TGTGCCAGCAGCCCTGGACTAGGAGATACGCAGTATTTT	CASSPGLGDTQYF
-	TRBD1	TRBJ1-2	TRBV5-1	TGCGCCAGCAGCCCGGGACAGGGGTCGGATGGCTACACCTTC	CASSPGQGSDGYTF
-	-	TRBJ2-7	TRBV5-1	TGCGCCAGCAGCCAGACAGACTACGAGCAGTACTTC	CASSQTDYEQYF
-	TRBD1	TRBJ1-2	TRBV7-3	TGTGCCAGCAGCTTAAGTTCGGGACAGGGGCTGGGTGGCTACACCTTC	CASSLSSGQGLGGYTF
-	TRBD1	TRBJ1-4	TRBV30	TGTGCCTGGAGCGCCGGGACAGGGCGTAGTGAAAAACTGTTTTTT	CAWSAGTGRSEKLFF
few	TRBD1	TRBJ1-1	TRBV27	TGTGCCAGCAGTCCACAGGGGGGAAGAACTGAAGCTTTCTTT	CASSPQGGRTEAFF
-	-	TRBJ2-1	TRBV5-6	TGTGCCAGCAGCTTGGTGGTCTCACTTCCCTCCTACAATGAGCAGTTCTTC	CASSLVVSLPSYNEQFF
-	TRBD2	TRBJ2-3	TRBV11-2	TGTGCCAGCAGCTCCCAGCGGGAGGCCACAGATACGCAGTATTTT	CASSSQREATDTQYF
-	TRBD1	TRBJ2-1	TRBV5-1	TGCGCCAGCAGCTTGGAGGGGGCCCCCTCCTACAATGAGCAGTTCTTC	CASSLEGAPSYNEQFF
-	-	TRBJ1-2	TRBV5-6	TGTGCCAGCAGCCGGGAAAGGAAGGGTCTTTCGACCGGCTACACCTTC	CASSRERKGLSTGYTF
-	-	TRBJ2-1	TRBV7-6	TGTGCCAGCAGCCCCGTATCGGGGGGCTCCTCCGATGAGCAGTTCTTC	CASSPVSGGSSDEQFF
-	-	TRBJ1-2	TRBV6-4	TGTGCCAGCAGTGGAGGGCTCGGCTACACCTTC	CASSGGLGYTF
-	TRBD1	TRBJ2-2	TRBV10-2	TGCGCCAGCAGTGAGTTACTAGTGACAGGGACCGGGGAGCTGTTTTTT	CASSELLVTGTGELFF
-	-	TRBJ1-1	TRBV20-1	TGCAGTGCCCCGAGCAACTCCGAAGCTTTCTTT	CSAPSNSEAFF
-	-	TRBJ2-2	TRBV10-1	TGCGCCAGCAGTGAGTCGGGAGTGCCCGGGGAGCTGTTTTTT	CASSESGVPGELFF
few	TRBD2	TRBJ2-5	TRBV28	TGTGCCAGCAGTTCTAGCGGGAGTATACAAGAGACCCAGTACTTC	CASSSSGSIQETQYF
-	TRBD1	TRBJ2-1	TRBV7-9	TGTGCCAGCAGCCCCAAGACAGGGGAGGAGCAGTTCTTC	CASSPKTGEEQFF